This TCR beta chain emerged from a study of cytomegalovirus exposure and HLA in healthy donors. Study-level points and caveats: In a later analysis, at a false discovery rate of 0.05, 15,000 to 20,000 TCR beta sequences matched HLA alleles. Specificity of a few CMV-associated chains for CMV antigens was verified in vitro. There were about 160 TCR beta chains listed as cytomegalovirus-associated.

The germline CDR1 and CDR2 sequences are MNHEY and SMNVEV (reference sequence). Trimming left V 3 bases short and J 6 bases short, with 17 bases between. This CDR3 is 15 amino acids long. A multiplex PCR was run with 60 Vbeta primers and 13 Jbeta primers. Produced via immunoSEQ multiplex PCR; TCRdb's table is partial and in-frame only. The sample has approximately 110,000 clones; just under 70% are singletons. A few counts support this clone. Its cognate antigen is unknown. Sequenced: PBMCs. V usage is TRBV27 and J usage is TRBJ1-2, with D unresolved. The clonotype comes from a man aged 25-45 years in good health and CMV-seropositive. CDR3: CASSFIYSGPDGYTF. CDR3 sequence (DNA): TGTGCCAGCAGTTTTATTTACAGCGGGCCCGATGGCTACACCTTC.